The 22 T cell receptor beta chains below all came from one sample that was sequenced in a study of blood T cell repertoires in COVID-19 (dated by TCRdb to 2018 to 2021). The library was made by the immunoSEQ multiplex PCR assay. TCRdb mirrors the immuneACCESS table, restricted to in-frame sequences. Some clones are absent from its copies; in checked studies, under half trace to an unresolved V gene, and the reason for the others is unknown. The sample includes about 280,000 clones, with approximately 83% observed a single time. Together, the top ten hold approximately 10% of the sample. The sample taken for sequencing was peripheral blood. The receptors derive from a woman in her seventies with acute or convalescent COVID-19.

The genes are TRBV19 and TRBJ1-2; a possible D gene is TRBD1 (5 bases). Per the germline V gene, CDR1 is LNHDA and CDR2 is SQIVND (reference sequence). V lost 5 bases and J lost 2, with 18 bases in between. The CDR3 has 16 amino acids. The CDR3, as DNA: TGTGCCAGTAGTCAAGTTAAGCAGGGCGACAACTATGGCTACACCTTC. Translating gives CASSQVKQGDNYGYTF.

This rearrangement joins TRBV15 to TRBJ1-1; D unresolved. The V gene's germline CDR1 is LNHNV and CDR2 YYDKDF (reference sequence). V was pared by 6 bases and J by 0 bases, with 8 bases between. The CDR3 runs 13 residues. The CDR3 spells CATSLYVNTEAFF. CDR3 DNA sequence: TGTGCCACCAGTCTCTATGTGAACACTGAAGCTTTCTTT.

This CDR3 is CATRGGPNYGYTF. The CDR3 nucleotides are TGCGCCACCCGAGGGGGCCCTAACTATGGCTACACCTTC. The V and J genes are TRBV5-1 and TRBJ1-2, with 7 bases that match TRBD1. The CDR3 runs 13 residues. CDR1 is SGHRS, CDR2 YFSETQ, per germline. V shed 9 bases and J 0 bases; nucleotides not matched to a gene: 5.

The CDR3 loop reads CAISDRGFTDTQYF. The CDR3 DNA reads TGTGCCATCAGTGACAGGGGCTTCACAGATACGCAGTATTTT. The chain uses TRBV10-3 and TRBJ2-3, with D possibly TRBD1 on 6 matching bases. The CDR3 runs 14 residues. Germline loops: CDR1 ENHRY, CDR2 SYGVKD. The V gene lost 3 bases and the J gene lost 2 bases, with 9 bases spanning the gap.

The V and J genes are TRBV5-6 and TRBJ1-2; tentatively, D is TRBD1 (6 bases). Trimming removed 7 bases from V and 8 bases from J, with 18 bases in between. The CDR3 has 13 residues. Per germline, CDR1 SGHDT and CDR2 YYEEEE. DNA of the CDR3: TGTGCCAGCGGGGGGGACACCGCTTTAGGCTACACCTTC. Translated, it gives CASGGDTALGYTF.

This chain joins TRBV30 and TRBJ2-7; 8 bases match TRBD1. Germline V CDR1 and CDR2: GTSNPN, SVGIG (reference sequence). The CDR3 length is 15 residues. With 3 bases clipped from V and 0 bases from J, the junction kept 7 bases outside the gene matches. The CDR3 nucleotides are TGTGCCTGGAGGGACAGGGCTAGGAGCTCCTACGAGCAGTACTTC. Translation: CAWRDRARSSYEQYF.

CDR3 DNA sequence: TGCGCCAGCAGCTTCGGAGGAGAACTCACAGATACGCAGTATTTT. This gives the protein CASSFGGELTDTQYF. The chain carries TRBV5-1 and TRBJ2-3; perhaps TRBD2 as D (5 bases). This CDR3 has 15 residues. Germline values: CDR1 SGHRS, CDR2 YFSETQ. Between the trimmed V and J ends, which lost 2 bases and 2 bases, there was a span of 12 bases.

The chain employs TRBV6-5 and TRBJ2-7; TRBD1 matches 8 bases. With 7 bases clipped from V and 8 bases from J, the junction kept 10 bases outside the gene matches. There are 13 residues in the CDR3. The V gene's germline CDR1 is MNHEY and CDR2 SVGAGI. The CDR3 loop is CASTQGASGKQYF. In nucleotides, the CDR3 is TGTGCCAGCACCCAGGGGGCGAGTGGAAAGCAGTACTTC.

The chain links TRBV7-9 to TRBJ2-1; 10 bases match TRBD2. This CDR3 is built from 14 residues. Germline V gene lookup returns CDR1 SEHNR and CDR2 FQNEAQ (reference sequence). Trimming cost V 3 bases and J 6 bases; bases outside gene matches: 2. This CDR3 is CASSLSGGANEQFF. The CDR3 DNA follows: TGTGCCAGCAGCTTGAGCGGGGGGGCCAATGAGCAGTTCTTC.

This chain joins TRBV6-4 and TRBJ1-1; perhaps TRBD1 as D (5 bases). The CDR3 consists of 16 residues. V was shortened by 5 bases and J by 4 bases, with 20 bases between the two germline ends. Germline CDR1 MRHNA, CDR2 SNTAGT. The CDR3 loop is CASSIAMDGQGTEAFF. CDR3 sequence (DNA): TGTGCCAGCAGTATCGCTATGGACGGTCAGGGCACTGAAGCTTTCTTT.

CDR3 DNA: TGTGCCAGCAGTTTGCGGGGGCAATTTGGCTACACCTTC. This encodes CASSLRGQFGYTF. The chain employs TRBV27 and TRBJ1-2, with D possibly TRBD1 on 6 matching bases. The germline CDR1 and CDR2 sequences are MNHEY and SMNVEV (reference sequence). This CDR3 is built from 13 residues. V was cut by 3 bases and J by 7 bases, with 12 bases left in between.

V is TRBV5-1 and J is TRBJ2-2, with a tentative D call TRBD2 (6 bases). V was shortened by 4 bases and J by 4 bases, with 17 bases between the two germline ends. The CDR3 has 16 amino acids. Germline V lookup: CDR1 SGHRS, CDR2 YFSETQ. The CDR3 bases are TGCGCCAGCAGCCCCAATCGGGGGAGAGGCACCGGGGAGCTGTTTTTT. Its protein is CASSPNRGRGTGELFF. The full variable domain, completed using reference TRBV5-1 and TRBJ2-2, is KAGVTQTPRYLIKTRGQQVTLSCSPISGHRSVSWYQQTPGQGLQFLFEYFSETQRNKGNFPGRFSGRQFSNSRSEMNVSTLELGDSALYLCASSPNRGRGTGELFFGEGSRLTVL.

The chain carries TRBV6-1 and TRBJ2-1; 7 bases are a match to TRBD2. With V trimmed by 3 bases and J by 2 bases, 13 bases remained unmatched. Germline loops: CDR1 MNHNS, CDR2 SASEGT. The CDR3 loop spans 18 amino acids. The CDR3 DNA sequence: TGTGCCAGCAGTGAGTCGCTAGCGGATTCGTCAACCTACAATGAGCAGTTCTTC. This sequence encodes CASSESLADSSTYNEQFF.

V usage is TRBV5-1 and J usage is TRBJ2-7, with D perhaps matching TRBD1 (5 bases). The CDR3 spans 14 residues. Trimming took off 0 bases at V and 9 bases at J, with 16 bases between the two ends. The germline V gene has CDR1 SGHRS and CDR2 YFSETQ. The CDR3 sequence is CASSLDPKGLRQYF. The CDR3 nucleotides read TGCGCCAGCAGCTTGGACCCTAAGGGGCTAAGGCAGTACTTC.

As regards this clone: This specimen includes other DNA sequences encoding the same CDR3. The chain combines TRBV19 with TRBJ1-2; 9 bases map to TRBD1. The CDR3 covers 13 residues. The germline CDR1 and CDR2 sequences are LNHDA and SQIVND (reference sequence). The V and J ends lost 6 bases and 6 bases, in that order; junction bases with no gene match: 5. CDR3 residues: CASSLRTGDGYTF. The CDR3 bases are TGTGCCAGTAGCTTAAGGACAGGGGATGGCTACACCTTC.

The chain employs TRBV3-1 (or the pseudogene TRBV3-2) and TRBJ2-3; D gene ambiguous. Trimming cost V 1 base and J 6 bases, with 11 bases left between them. The germline gives CDR1 LGHDT, CDR2 YNNKEL (reference sequence). The length of the CDR3 is 14 residues. This chain's CDR3 is CASSQAQIRDTQYF. DNA for the CDR3: TGTGCCAGCAGCCAAGCCCAGATCAGGGATACGCAGTATTTT.

The chain links TRBV7-9 to TRBJ1-5; D unclear. Germline V gene lookup returns CDR1 SEHNR and CDR2 FQNEAQ (reference sequence). CDR3 length: 15 amino acids. Trimming cost V 5 bases and J 5 bases, with 16 bases left between them. In nucleotides, the CDR3 is TGTGCCAGCAGCCTAGGGATTGGAGGCGATCAGCCCCAGCATTTT. This codes for CASSLGIGGDQPQHF.

The chain links TRBV29-1 to TRBJ1-5, with a possible D match to TRBD1 (6 bases). Germline V gives CDR1 SQVTM, CDR2 ANQGSEA. The CDR3 loop spans 12 amino acids. CDR3 DNA sequence: TGCGCCGTTGGGGGCTGGAATCAGCCCCAGCATTTT. Residues: CAVGGWNQPQHF.

The chain uses TRBV24-1 and TRBJ2-5; D perhaps matches TRBD1 (5 bases). V was shortened by 5 bases and J by 3 bases, with 9 bases between the two germline ends. Per germline, CDR1 KGHDR and CDR2 SFDVKD. This CDR3 contains 13 residues. The CDR3: CATSVQEEETQYF. As DNA, the CDR3 is TGTGCCACCAGTGTACAGGAAGAAGAGACCCAGTACTTC.

The gene calls are TRBV5-6 and TRBJ1-5; 9 bases are shared with TRBD1. J was trimmed by 4 bases and V by 4 bases; bases with no gene match: 6. Germline CDR1 and CDR2: SGHDT and YYEEEE. The CDR3 covers 15 residues. The CDR3 sequence: CASSPRGTGNQPQHF. In DNA form, the CDR3 reads TGTGCCAGCAGCCCTCGAGGGACAGGGAATCAGCCCCAGCATTTT. Full variable domain (outside the CDR3, taken from reference TRBV5-6 and TRBJ1-5): DAGVTQSPTHLIKTRGQQVTLRCSPKSGHDTVSWYQQALGQGPQFIFQYYEEEERQRGNFPDRFSGHQFPNYSSELNVNALLLGDSALYLCASSPRGTGNQPQHFGDGTRLSIL.

The chain carries TRBV15 and TRBJ1-6; 9 bases line up with TRBD1. Unmatched junction bases numbered 8, after V lost 4 bases and J lost 10 bases. This CDR3 spans 15 amino acids. Looked up from germline, CDR1 is LNHNV and CDR2 is YYDKDF (reference sequence). The CDR3 spells CATSMGQGNGSPLHF. CDR3 DNA sequence: TGTGCCACCAGCATGGGACAGGGTAATGGCTCACCCCTCCACTTT.

The V gene is TRBV7-9, the J gene TRBJ2-1; D uncertain. V was shortened by 3 bases and J by 9 bases, with 9 bases between the two germline ends. This CDR3 spans 12 amino acids. Germline CDR1 SEHNR, CDR2 FQNEAQ (reference sequence). The CDR3 reads CASSFQVLEQFF. CDR3 bases: TGTGCCAGCAGCTTTCAGGTACTTGAGCAGTTCTTC.